These 22 T cell receptor beta chains share one sample of origin, sequenced in a study of cytomegalovirus exposure and HLA in healthy donors (dated by TCRdb to about 2017). Libraries were made using the immunoSEQ multiplex PCR assay. A mixture of 60 forward primers for TCR Vbeta segments and 13 reverse primers for TCR Jbeta segments was used in the multiplex PCR. What TCRdb holds here is the immuneACCESS table cut down to in-frame rearrangements. Part of the clones is not present; checked against another copy, under half of the missing clones reflect an unresolved V gene, and the others are unexplained. The table for this sample lists some 200,000 clones. The top ten constitute 1.1% of the sample. The sample taken for sequencing was PBMCs. The receptors derive from a girl aged 2 to 9 in good health and CMV-seropositive.

The V gene is TRBV10-1, the J gene TRBJ1-2; no definite D call. The CDR3 is 13 amino acids. V dropped 0 bases and J dropped 5 bases, with 7 bases sitting between them. The germline V gene encodes CDR1 WNHNN and CDR2 SYGVQD (reference sequence). The CDR3 DNA sequence: TGCGCCAGCAGTGAGTCACGGGGATATGGCTACACCTTC. Its translation is CASSESRGYGYTF.

The chain has TRBV19 and TRBJ2-7, with D possibly matching TRBD2 (5 bases). V was clipped by 2 bases and J by 0 bases, with 20 bases between them. The CDR3 extends over 18 amino acids. Germline CDR1 LNHDA, CDR2 SQIVND (reference sequence). CDR3 protein: CASSIRGRRLLPSYEQYF. CDR3 sequence (DNA): TGTGCCAGTAGTATAAGAGGGCGCAGGTTGCTTCCCTCCTACGAGCAGTACTTC.

V gene TRBV29-1 combines with J gene TRBJ1-1, with no clear D. CDR3 size: 14 residues. Germline CDR1 is SQVTM and CDR2 is ANQGSEA. The germline V and J ends were trimmed by 2 bases and 0 bases, with 10 bases remaining between them. The CDR3 coding sequence is TGCAGCGTTGAACGCGGGAACATGAACACTGAAGCTTTCTTT. This sequence encodes CSVERGNMNTEAFF.

V gene TRBV5-4 combines with J gene TRBJ2-7; maybe TRBD1 (6 bases). Germline V gene lookup returns CDR1 SGHNT and CDR2 YYREEE (reference sequence). The germline V and J ends were trimmed by 2 bases and 1 base, with 10 bases remaining between them. This CDR3 is 14 amino acids long. The CDR3 region is CASSLRDTSYEQYF. As DNA, the CDR3 is TGTGCCAGCAGCTTAAGGGACACATCCTACGAGCAGTACTTC.

The chain recombines TRBV19 with TRBJ1-1; TRBD1 might be the D (6 bases). V was clipped by 6 bases and J by 1 base, with 15 bases between them. CDR1 and CDR2 (germline): LNHDA, SQIVND (reference sequence). The CDR3 has 15 residues. CDR3 bases: TGTGCCAGTAGAGCGAGGGGGGGTCCGAACACTGAAGCTTTCTTT. Its protein is CASRARGGPNTEAFF.

This chain joins TRBV4-2 and TRBJ2-5; perhaps TRBD2 as D (6 bases). Gene TRBJ2-7 matches the end of the DNA better, so the J call may be wrong. The germline V gene encodes CDR1 LGHNA and CDR2 YNFKEQ. The CDR3 totals 14 residues. The CDR3 reads CASSPRLGILEQYF. CDR3 coding DNA: TGTGCCAGCAGCCCGCGACTAGGGATCCTCGAGCAGTACTTC.

The chain combines TRBV10-3 with TRBJ1-3; no reliable D call. CDR1 is ENHRY and CDR2 is SYGVKD in the germline V gene. The CDR3 sequence is 14 residues long. V was clipped by 3 bases and J by 0 bases, with 6 bases between them. CDR3 region: CAISDPTSGNTIYF. The CDR3 DNA is TGTGCCATCAGTGATCCTACCTCTGGAAACACCATATATTTT.

The CDR3 DNA is TGTGCCAGCAGTCTAGCGGCAGGGGAGACTGAAGCTTTCTTT. This gives the protein CASSLAAGETEAFF. The J gene is TRBJ1-1, the V gene TRBV28; the D gene is possibly TRBD1 (6 bases). There are 14 residues in the CDR3. The germline V gene encodes CDR1 MDHEN and CDR2 SYDVKM. V dropped 5 bases and J dropped 5 bases, with 15 bases sitting between them.

The V gene is TRBV28, the J gene TRBJ2-7; TRBD2 agrees at 8 bases. V shed 3 bases and J 2 bases; nucleotides not matched to a gene: 3. The CDR3 runs to 14 residues. Per the germline V gene, CDR1 is MDHEN and CDR2 is SYDVKM. CDR3 region: CASSFPGGTYEQYF. The CDR3 region has the DNA TGTGCCAGCAGTTTTCCGGGAGGGACCTACGAGCAGTACTTC.

The CDR3: CASSPLSGANVLTF. The CDR3 DNA reads as TGTGCCAGCAGTCCTCTCTCTGGGGCCAACGTCCTGACTTTC. This rearrangement joins TRBV28 to TRBJ2-6; D is unresolved. Germline CDR1 is MDHEN and CDR2 is SYDVKM. The CDR3 is made up of 14 amino acids. V lost 5 bases and J lost 0, with 5 bases in between.

This sequence joins TRBV7-8 and TRBJ1-5, with a weak D call TRBD1 (6 bases). Between the trimmed V and J ends, which lost 5 bases and 5 bases, there was a span of 19 bases. The germline V gene encodes CDR1 SGHVS and CDR2 FQNEAQ. This CDR3 comprises 16 residues. The CDR3 here is CASSPIAGAWDQPQHF. CDR3 DNA sequence: TGTGCCAGCAGCCCCATTGCAGGGGCGTGGGATCAGCCCCAGCATTTT.

The V gene is TRBV28, the J gene TRBJ2-7; 8 bases match TRBD2. J was trimmed by 5 bases and V by 8 bases; bases with no gene match: 11. The CDR3 is 14 amino acids. Germline CDR1 MDHEN, CDR2 SYDVKM. The CDR3 loop is CASVSGSQFHEQYF. The CDR3 DNA sequence: TGTGCCAGCGTGAGCGGGAGTCAGTTCCACGAGCAGTACTTC.

V and J are TRBV28 and TRBJ2-5; TRBD2 matches at 9 bases. The ends lost 3 bases at V and 1 base at J; junction bases unmatched: 3. From germline, CDR1 is MDHEN and CDR2 SYDVKM. The CDR3 has 15 residues. The CDR3 DNA reads as TGTGCCAGCAGTTTGGAGGGACTAGCCCAAGAGACCCAGTACTTC. Translating it yields CASSLEGLAQETQYF.

The rearrangement links TRBV5-1 to TRBJ2-5, with D maybe TRBD2 (6 bases). CDR1 and CDR2 (germline): SGHRS, YFSETQ. The CDR3 sequence is 15 residues long. With 4 bases removed from V and 1 base from J, the gap between germline ends came to 14 bases. CDR3 bases: TGCGCCAGCAGCCCGGAGGGGCAGCCCCAAGAGACCCAGTACTTC. Translation gives CASSPEGQPQETQYF. The full variable domain, completed using reference TRBV5-1 and TRBJ2-5, is KAGVTQTPRYLIKTRGQQVTLSCSPISGHRSVSWYQQTPGQGLQFLFEYFSETQRNKGNFPGRFSGRQFSNSRSEMNVSTLELGDSALYLCASSPEGQPQETQYFGPGTRLLVL.

This CDR3 is CASSGGLAGVGGTNEQFF. The CDR3 nucleotides are TGTGCCAGCAGCGGGGGACTAGCGGGAGTAGGGGGCACCAATGAGCAGTTCTTC. The J gene is TRBJ2-1, the V gene TRBV9, with 14 positions matching TRBD2. The CDR3 length is 18 residues. Germline-derived CDR1 and CDR2 are SGDLS and YYNGEE. The ends lost 3 bases at V and 6 bases at J; junction bases unmatched: 11.

The chain combines TRBV21-1 with TRBJ1-2. TRBV21-1 is deemed a pseudogene. The CDR3 sequence is 12 residues long. The CDR3 reads CASSRGSYGYTF. The DNA for the CDR3 is TGTGCCAGCAGCCGGGGATCCTATGGCTACACCTTC.

The chain combines TRBV5-4 with TRBJ2-1; the match to TRBD2 covers 11 bases. This CDR3 has 16 residues. Germline V gives CDR1 SGHNT, CDR2 YYREEE (reference sequence). The V gene end was trimmed by 2 bases and the J gene end by 7 bases; junction bases not matched to a gene: 8. The CDR3 sequence is CASSLSTSGRINEQFF. The DNA for the CDR3 is TGTGCCAGCAGCTTATCAACTAGCGGGAGAATAAATGAGCAGTTCTTC.

This chain uses TRBV11-2 with TRBJ2-1; weak D call: TRBD1 (5 bases). CDR3 length equals 15 residues. The V gene lost 5 bases and the J gene lost 6 bases, with 17 bases spanning the gap. Germline V CDR1 and CDR2: SGHAT, FQNNGV. This chain's CDR3 is CASSLDSLLFNEQFF. Here the CDR3 DNA reads TGTGCCAGCAGCCTCGACAGTCTACTTTTCAATGAGCAGTTCTTC. Combining the CDR3 with reference TRBV11-2 and TRBJ2-1 gives the whole variable domain EAGVAQSPRYKIIEKRQSVAFWCNPISGHATLYWYQQILGQGPKLLIQFQNNGVVDDSQLPKDRFSAERLKGVDSTLKIQPAKLEDSAVYLCASSLDSLLFNEQFFGPGTRLTVL.

For the CDR3, the DNA is TGTGCCAGCAACCCCCCCGGGACAGGGGCCTACGAGCAGTACTTC. It is translated as CASNPPGTGAYEQYF. This chain uses TRBV2 with TRBJ2-7; 10 bases map to TRBD1. The CDR3 runs to 15 residues. The V segment lost 7 bases and the J segment 2 bases; nucleotides outside the gene matches: 8. Germline values: CDR1 SNHLY, CDR2 FYNNEI.

The chain has TRBV7-9 and TRBJ2-5; D gene uncertain. The germline V gene has CDR1 SEHNR and CDR2 FQNEAQ (reference sequence). Between the trimmed V and J ends, which lost 6 bases and 5 bases, there was a span of 10 bases. This CDR3 is 12 amino acids long. CDR3 in amino acids: CASSVGLETQYF. The CDR3, as DNA: TGTGCCAGCAGTGTGGGCCTCGAGACCCAGTACTTC.

The gene calls are TRBV2 and TRBJ1-2; D unresolved. Per the germline V gene, CDR1 is SNHLY and CDR2 is FYNNEI. CDR3 size: 16 residues. Trimming removed 2 bases from V and 8 bases from J, with 21 bases in between. CDR3: CASSESWARKTGGYTF. The CDR3, as DNA: TGTGCCAGCAGTGAAAGTTGGGCCCGAAAAACCGGCGGCTACACCTTC.

The genes are TRBV7-2 and TRBJ2-7; 11 bases match TRBD2. Germline trimming cut 1 base from V and 3 bases from J; bases unmatched to any gene: 5. The CDR3 extends over 16 amino acids. Germline CDR1 reads SGHTA; CDR2 reads FQGNSA. In nucleotides, the CDR3 is TGTGCCAGCAGCTTAGGGAAACTAGCGGGAGTCTACGAGCAGTACTTC. Residues: CASSLGKLAGVYEQYF.